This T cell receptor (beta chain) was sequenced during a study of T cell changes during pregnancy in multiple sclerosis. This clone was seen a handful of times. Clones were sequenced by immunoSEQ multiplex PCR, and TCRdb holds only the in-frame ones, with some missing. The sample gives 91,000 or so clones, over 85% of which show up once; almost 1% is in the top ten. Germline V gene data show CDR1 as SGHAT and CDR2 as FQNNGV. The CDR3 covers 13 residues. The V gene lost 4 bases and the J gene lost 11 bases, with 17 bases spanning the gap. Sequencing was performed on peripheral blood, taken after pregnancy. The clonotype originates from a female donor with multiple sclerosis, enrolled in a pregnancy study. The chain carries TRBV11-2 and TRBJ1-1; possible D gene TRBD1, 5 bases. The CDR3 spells CASSSIGRAQAFF. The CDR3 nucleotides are TGTGCCAGCAGCTCAATCGGCAGGGCGCAGGCTTTCTTT.